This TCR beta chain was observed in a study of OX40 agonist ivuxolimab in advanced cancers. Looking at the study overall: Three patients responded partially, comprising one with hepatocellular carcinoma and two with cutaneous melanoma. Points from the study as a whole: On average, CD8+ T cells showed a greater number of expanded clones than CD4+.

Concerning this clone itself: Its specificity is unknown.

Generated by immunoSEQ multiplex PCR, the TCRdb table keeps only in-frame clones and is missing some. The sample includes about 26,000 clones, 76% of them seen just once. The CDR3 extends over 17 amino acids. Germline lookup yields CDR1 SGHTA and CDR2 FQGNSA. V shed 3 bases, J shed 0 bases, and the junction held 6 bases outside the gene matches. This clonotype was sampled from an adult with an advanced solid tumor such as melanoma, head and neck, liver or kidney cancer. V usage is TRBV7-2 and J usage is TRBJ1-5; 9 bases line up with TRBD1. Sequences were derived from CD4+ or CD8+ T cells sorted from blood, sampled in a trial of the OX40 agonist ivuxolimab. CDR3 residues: CASSFDRGGNSNQPQHF. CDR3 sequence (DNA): TGTGCCAGCAGCTTTGACAGGGGGGGAAATAGCAATCAGCCCCAGCATTTT.